This entry describes one T cell receptor beta chain. Antigen: not known. One entry per CDR3 protein, called by TCRdb with MiXCR from the RACE reads. The sample consists of about 380,000 distinct CDR3 sequences, around 6% of them appearing once. The data stem from a study of human T cells and chemical hapten exposure. At the level of the study: The study patch tested 0.01% DPC on the upper back and read results at 6 days. There were per-sample TCR yield variations, arising mainly from small pooled library volume differences.

Trimming shortened V by 6 bases and J by 8 bases, and 11 bases separated the two germline ends. This CDR3 comprises 13 residues. Germline loops: CDR1 MNHEY, CDR2 SMNVEV (reference sequence). Study outcomes and limitations: Controls formed significantly fewer large CDR3 similarity clusters than expanded TCRs did.

Time point here: patch test 2, 6 weeks after DPC sensitization. Treatment noted: therapeutic diphenylcyclopropenone sensitization with weekly scalp DPC. Each patch test followed a blood draw. The chain is built from TRBV27 and TRBJ1-6, with D unclear. The TCR comes from a woman aged 18-29 years with alopecia areata. Some clones in this sample may be carry-over from other donors' samples. Sequences were derived from whole blood, sampled in connection with sensitization to the hapten diphenylcyclopropenone (DPC). For the CDR3, the DNA is TGTGCCAGCAGAGAACTACGGGATTCACCCCTCCACTTT. Encoded protein: CASRELRDSPLHF.